The T cell receptor (beta chain) under discussion was sequenced for a study of human T cells and chemical hapten exposure. Findings and limits, study-wide: TCRs at high frequency, those above 1 in 1000, did not change with DPC sensitization.

Points on this clonotype: Its antigen is currently unknown.

V was shortened by 4 bases and J by 0 bases, with 9 bases between the two germline ends. The CDR3 has 14 residues. Germline CDR1 reads SGDLS; CDR2 reads YYNGEE. The time point was: patch test 3, about 24 weeks after DPC sensitization. Treatment of the sample: therapeutic diphenylcyclopropenone sensitization with weekly scalp DPC. TCRdb analysed the RACE reads with MiXCR anew, one entry per CDR3 protein. The sample records about 84,000 distinct CDR3 sequences, less than 14% being singletons. The chain recombines TRBV9 with TRBJ2-3, with D unresolved. The TCR sequence derives from a woman in her 50s with alopecia areata. Some clones in this sample may be carry-over from other donors' samples. Sequencing used whole blood, obtained in connection with sensitization to the hapten diphenylcyclopropenone (DPC). This chain's CDR3 is CASSFQGSTDTQYF. CDR3 coding DNA: TGTGCCAGCAGCTTCCAAGGTAGCACAGATACGCAGTATTTT.